This T cell receptor beta chain was captured by sequencing in a study of blood T cell repertoires in COVID-19 (dated by TCRdb to 2018 to 2021). For the wider study: Samples from collaborators originated in the United States, Italy and Spain and spanned both the acute and convalescent phases of COVID-19. The material from the prospective study consisted of cDNA or gDNA derived from T cells, B-cell-depleted T cells, or PBMCs. The dataset comprised deeply sampled blood TCRbeta repertoires from subjects exposed to, actively infected with, or recovered from COVID-19. The repertoires were released in a freely available public database intended as a resource for research on the immune response to SARS-CoV-2. Samples were obtained from the ongoing ImmuneRACE study (first 160 participants) and from about 1,300 subjects provided by 6 global collaborators. A de-identified subject ID, COVID-19 status, age in years and sex were almost always included in the sample metadata. Where available, HLA class I and class II types were taken from metadata supplied by the sample provider and were not determined by assay-based typing. Findings and caveats that apply to the study as a whole: Clinical and demographic metadata were provided uncurated, with the amount varying by source and participant.

Worth noting for this clone: No antigen is known for it. No qualities accompany the bases; no much larger clone lies one base away.

Whole blood was collected in K2EDTA tubes by collaborating institutions according to the institutions' own protocols. Collaborator samples were shipped for TCRbeta analysis as frozen whole blood, isolated PBMCs, or DNA extracted from either sample type. TCRbeta CDR3 regions were amplified from genomic DNA using the immunoSEQ Assay, a bias-controlled multiplex PCR. As for the authors' bioinformatics: The number of nucleated cells in each sample was estimated by amplification of reference gene primers within the assay. To quantify the absolute abundance of each unique TCRbeta CDR3 rearrangement, sequence reads were collapsed and filtered. For each sample, productive Simpson clonality was calculated as the square root of Simpson's diversity index over productive rearrangements. Entries here come from immuneACCESS through TCRdb and include only in-frame sequences with V and J called. Some clones fail to appear in such tables; in the studies checked, an unresolved V gene covers under half of the shortfall, and the cause of the remainder is unknown. V, J and clone size derive from that table, while D and trimming were established from the DNA sequence. The sample records 250,000 to 300,000 clones, approximately 86% of which are singletons. Of the sample, approximately 4% falls within the top ten clones.

Compared with germline, V lacks 5 bases and J lacks 2 bases; bases without a gene match: 21. From the cysteine up to the phenylalanine, the CDR3 has a length of 20 residues. Only the CDR3 region is kept as DNA, spanning 60 bases read in frame from base 1. The CDR1 and CDR2 encoded by the germline V gene are SGHRS and YFSETQ. The sequencing sample was made of peripheral blood. This sequence originates from a man aged 18 to 30 with active or convalescent COVID-19. The rearranged chain carries TRBV5-1 and TRBJ2-3; a stretch of 9 junction bases matches TRBD2. The bases are TGCGCCAGCAGGACTATGCGGTGGCTAGCGGGGTCTGTGAACACAGATACGCAGTATTTT. Protein translation: CASRTMRWLAGSVNTDTQYF.